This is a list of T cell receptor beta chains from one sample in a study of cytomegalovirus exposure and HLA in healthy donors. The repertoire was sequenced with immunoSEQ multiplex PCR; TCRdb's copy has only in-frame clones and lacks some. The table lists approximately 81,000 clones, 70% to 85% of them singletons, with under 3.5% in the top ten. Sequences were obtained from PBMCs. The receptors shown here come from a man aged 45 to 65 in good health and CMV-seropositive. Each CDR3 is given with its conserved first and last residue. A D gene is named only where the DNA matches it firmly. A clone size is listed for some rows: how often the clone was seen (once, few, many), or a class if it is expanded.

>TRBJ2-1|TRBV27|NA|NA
CASNPLAVSSYNEQFF
TGTGCCAGCAACCCCTTAGCAGTTAGCTCCTACAATGAGCAGTTCTTC
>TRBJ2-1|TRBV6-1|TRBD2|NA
CASSEGSGGVHEQFF
TGTGCCAGCAGTGAAGGATCGGGGGGTGTTCATGAGCAGTTCTTC
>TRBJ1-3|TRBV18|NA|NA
CASSPRDRSTGNTIYF
TGTGCCAGCTCACCAAGAGACAGGTCTACTGGAAACACCATATATTTT
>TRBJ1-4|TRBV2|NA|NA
CASSAGATNEKLFF
TGTGCCAGCAGTGCAGGGGCAACTAATGAAAAACTGTTTTTT
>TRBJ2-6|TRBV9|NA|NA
CASSGSAGGAVANVLTF
TGTGCCAGCAGCGGAAGCGCTGGGGGCGCCGTTGCCAACGTCCTGACTTTC
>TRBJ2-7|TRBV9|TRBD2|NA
CASSVGLAGNYEQYF
TGTGCCAGCAGCGTAGGCCTAGCGGGGAACTACGAGCAGTACTTC
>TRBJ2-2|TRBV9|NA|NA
CASRPGADSGELFF
TGTGCCAGCAGGCCAGGGGCAGATTCCGGGGAGCTGTTTTTT
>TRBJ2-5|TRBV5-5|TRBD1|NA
CASSFIRGQETQYF
TGTGCCAGCAGCTTTATAAGGGGGCAGGAGACCCAGTACTTC
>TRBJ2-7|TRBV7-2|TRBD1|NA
CASSANRGRSSEQYF
TGTGCCAGCAGCGCAAACAGGGGGCGATCCTCCGAGCAGTACTTC
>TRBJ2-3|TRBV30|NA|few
CAWITRGPVDTQYF
TGTGCCTGGATTACCCGAGGCCCCGTAGATACGCAGTATTTT
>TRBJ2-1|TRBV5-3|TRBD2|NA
CARSLTGTSGRDEQFF
TGTGCCAGAAGCTTAACCGGGACTAGCGGGAGGGATGAGCAGTTCTTC
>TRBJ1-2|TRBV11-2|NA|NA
CASRRGSMGLGYTF
TGTGCCAGCAGACGAGGTTCTATGGGGCTTGGCTACACCTTC
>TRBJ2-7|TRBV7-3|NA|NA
CASSVRIHSYEQYF
TGTGCCAGCAGCGTCAGGATACACTCCTACGAGCAGTACTTC
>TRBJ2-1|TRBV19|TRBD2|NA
CASSIDLAGGNNEQFF
TGTGCCAGTAGTATAGATCTAGCGGGAGGGAACAATGAGCAGTTCTTC
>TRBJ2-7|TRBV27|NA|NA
CASSFGVAGSNEQYF
TGTGCCAGCAGTTTTGGTGTGGCAGGGTCGAACGAGCAGTACTTC
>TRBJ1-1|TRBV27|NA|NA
CASSSSEQGTEAFF
TGTGCCAGCAGTTCCTCCGAACAGGGAACTGAAGCTTTCTTT
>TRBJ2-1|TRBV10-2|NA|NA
CAIRDSSYNEQFF
TGCGCCATCCGGGACTCTTCCTACAATGAGCAGTTCTTC
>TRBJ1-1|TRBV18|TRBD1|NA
CASSPSGTGGVGAFF
TGTGCCAGCTCACCATCCGGGACAGGGGGGGTTGGAGCTTTCTTT
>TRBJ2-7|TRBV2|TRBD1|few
CASSVGTGGIYEQYF
TGTGCCAGCAGTGTTGGGACAGGGGGCATCTACGAGCAGTACTTC
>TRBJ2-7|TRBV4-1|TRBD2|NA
CASSQSWAAGVIYEQYF
TGCGCCAGCAGCCAAAGTTGGGCAGCGGGAGTAATCTACGAGCAGTACTTC
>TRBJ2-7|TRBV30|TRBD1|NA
CAWRRQGAEQYF
TGTGCCTGGAGGCGACAGGGGGCCGAGCAGTACTTC
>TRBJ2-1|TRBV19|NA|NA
CASSTQGRTYNEQFF
TGTGCCAGTAGTACACAGGGAAGGACCTACAATGAGCAGTTCTTC
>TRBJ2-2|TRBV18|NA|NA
CASSPQNSGELFF
TGTGCCAGCTCACCTCAGAATTCCGGGGAGCTGTTTTTT
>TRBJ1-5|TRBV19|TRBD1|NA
CASSRQGGRAQPQHF
TGTGCCAGTAGTCGACAGGGCGGGCGAGCTCAGCCCCAGCATTTT
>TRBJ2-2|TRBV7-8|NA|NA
CASSYRPDGELFF
TGTGCCAGCAGCTACCGTCCAGACGGGGAGCTGTTTTTT
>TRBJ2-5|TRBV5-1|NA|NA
CASSPQGAGAEETQYF
TGCGCCAGCAGCCCCCAGGGGGCGGGGGCCGAAGAGACCCAGTACTTC
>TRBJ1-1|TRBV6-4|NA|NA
CASSSGVGNTEAFF
TGTGCCAGCAGTTCGGGGGTCGGGAACACTGAAGCTTTCTTT
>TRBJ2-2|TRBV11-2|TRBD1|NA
CASRTYRGNTGELFF
TGTGCCAGCCGAACCTACAGGGGTAACACCGGGGAGCTGTTTTTT
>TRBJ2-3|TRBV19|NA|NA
CASSVLSTDTQYF
TGTGCCAGTAGTGTCTTAAGCACAGATACGCAGTATTTT
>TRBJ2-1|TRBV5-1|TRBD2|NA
CASSLEVTSGRNEQFF
TGCGCCAGCAGCTTGGAGGTGACTAGCGGGAGGAATGAGCAGTTCTTC
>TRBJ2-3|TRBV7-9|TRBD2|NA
CASSRGLAGGLGSTDTQYF
TGTGCCAGCAGCCGAGGACTAGCGGGAGGGCTGGGGTCCACAGATACGCAGTATTTT
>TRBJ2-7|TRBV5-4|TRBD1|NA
CASSSGQGRDEQYF
TGTGCCAGCAGCTCGGGACAGGGTAGAGACGAGCAGTACTTC
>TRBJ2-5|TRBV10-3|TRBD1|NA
CAIRSGTGAGETQYF
TGTGCCATCAGATCGGGGACAGGGGCGGGGGAGACCCAGTACTTC
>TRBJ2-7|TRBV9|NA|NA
CASSSGLRDSYEQYF
TGTGCCAGCAGCTCCGGACTACGCGACTCCTACGAGCAGTACTTC
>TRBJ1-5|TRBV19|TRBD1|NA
CASSVQGNQPQHF
TGTGCCAGTAGTGTACAGGGGAATCAGCCCCAGCATTTT
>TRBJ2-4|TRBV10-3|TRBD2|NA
CAISAAGGQNSQYF
TGTGCCATCAGTGCGGCGGGGGGCCAAAACAGTCAGTACTTC
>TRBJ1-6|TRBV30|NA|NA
CAWSAGSGSPLHF
TGTGCCTGGAGTGCAGGGTCGGGTTCACCCCTCCACTTT
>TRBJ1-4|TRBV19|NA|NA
CASGGANEKLFF
TGTGCATCGGGGGGGGCTAATGAAAAACTGTTTTTT
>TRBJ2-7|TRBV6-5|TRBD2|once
CASSYSGRTYEQYF
TGTGCCAGCAGTTACAGCGGGAGGACCTACGAGCAGTACTTC
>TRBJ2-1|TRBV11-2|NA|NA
CASSPSRASYNEQFF
TGTGCCAGCAGCCCGTCGCGGGCCTCCTACAATGAGCAGTTCTTC
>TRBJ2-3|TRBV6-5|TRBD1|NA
CASSPTGTLTDTQYF
TGTGCCAGCAGTCCGACAGGGACCCTCACAGATACGCAGTATTTT